This T cell receptor beta chain stems from a study of blood T cells in healthy people across ages (dated by TCRdb to the mid-2010s). Regarding the study in general: In model experiments, roughly one uniquely barcoded TCR beta cDNA molecule per two T cells was captured by template switching. Using deep sequencing normalized with unique cDNA molecular identifiers, the study measured how TCR beta repertoire diversity changes with age. The donors were divided into four age groups: young (average approximately 15 years), middle-aged (approximately 42), aged (approximately 62) and long-lived (roughly 82). To avoid experimental bias, donors of different ages were spread randomly across the sequencing lanes. The study analyzed two additional independent replicas of 1 million unique cDNA reads from the same blood draw for two donors, one aged 18 to 30 and one aged 80 or older.

Germline trimming amounts to 0 bases on V and 4 bases on J, with 6 as the count of junction bases outside the gene matches. From cysteine to phenylalanine, the CDR3 is 16 amino acids long. The sequence is cut down to CDR3 DNA, 48 bases in frame from base 1. CDR1 and CDR2, per the germline V gene, are SGDLS and YYNGEE. On the study overall, not on this receptor specifically: Donor CMV infection status was unknown, potentially confounding age-related changes in expanded clonotypes. Compared with the aged group, more naive CD4+ T cells, fewer expanded clones and increased TCR diversity were shown by the long-lived group, suggesting age selection. Estimates of total diversity based on one million sequenced T cells were regarded as lower bounds and as underestimates. The percentage of naive T cells measured by flow cytometry correlated strongly with observed TCR beta diversity. As age increased, observed TCR beta diversity per million T cells dropped in a roughly linear way, and a significant reduction was already evident by age about 40. Because profiling used bulk unsorted PBMCs, naive and antigen-experienced compartments could not be compared conclusively.

On this clonotype itself: The antigen this receptor binds is unknown. The sample holds no much larger clone one base away, and base qualities are not on file.

The donors were roughly 40 Caucasian individuals from Russia, aged roughly 6 to 100 years, who were systemically healthy. Each donor gave ten milliliters of peripheral blood, drawn into EDTA-treated Vacutainer tubes. Ficoll-Paque density-gradient centrifugation was used to isolate PBMCs, with at least 6.5 million per sample. Trizol reagent was used to extract total RNA from the PBMCs, yielding at least 5.5 micrograms per sample. For every donor, an aliquot of PBMCs went through flow cytometry to measure the percentages of naive CD45RAhigh/CD27high T cells. Preparation of the library involved 5' RACE. Sequencing was carried out with an Illumina HiSeq 2500. A second PCR of about 6 to 11 cycles was performed with a sample-barcoded 5' primer and a J-beta primer mix. A unique molecular identifier was introduced onto each TCR beta cDNA molecule by a template-switch 5' adaptor carrying 12 random nucleotides. At least 2.5 million CDR3-containing paired-end reads were obtained from each sample. First-strand cDNA synthesis was performed from all RNA using the Mint cDNA synthesis kit, with priming by a TRBC-specific oligonucleotide. After uracil-DNA glycosylase treatment, a first 18-cycle PCR used universal primers M1SS and BC2_uni_R on all cDNA. The source study handled its data this way. Normalization of each sample was performed by random selection of 1 million high-quality reads, each carrying a distinct molecular identifier. Reads with shared molecular identifiers were discarded instead of being binned into consensus sequences. CDR3 identification, clonotype clustering and error correction used MiTCR with a Q25 quality threshold and the strictest error-elimination algorithm. Lower-bound total TCR beta diversity was estimated with a nonparametric unseen species model using Euler transformation. In TCRdb, the public reads were trimmed at Q25 with fastp and aligned with MiXCR, with productive beta chains retained. Rows matching on CDR3 protein sequence are summarized as one entry with the most common DNA and genes. The V and J calls come from TCRdb's annotation, not from the publication. The sample table records fewer than 900,000 distinct CDR3 sequences; 49% of these occur just once. The top ten constitute around a third of the sample.

The specimen sequenced was blood. This sequence was found in a woman between 55 and 75 years old in good health. Recombination connected TRBV9 to TRBJ1-2, with 10 middle bases fitting TRBD1. The CDR3 region: CASSVDGDRGPYGYTF. The sequence in DNA is TGTGCCAGCAGCGTAGATGGAGACAGGGGGCCCTATGGCTACACCTTC.